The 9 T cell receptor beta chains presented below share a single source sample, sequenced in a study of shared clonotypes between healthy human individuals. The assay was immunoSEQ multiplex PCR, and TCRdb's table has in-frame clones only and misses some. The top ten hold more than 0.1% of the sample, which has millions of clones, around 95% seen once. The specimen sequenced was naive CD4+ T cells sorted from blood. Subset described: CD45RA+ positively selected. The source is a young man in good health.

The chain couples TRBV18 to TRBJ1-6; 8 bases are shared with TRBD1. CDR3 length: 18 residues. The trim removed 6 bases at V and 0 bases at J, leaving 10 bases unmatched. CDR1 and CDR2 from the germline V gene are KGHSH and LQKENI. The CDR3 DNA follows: TGTGCCAGCTCTAACACCGGACAGGGCAGCTCCTATAATTCACCCCTCCACTTT. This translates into CASSNTGQGSSYNSPLHF.

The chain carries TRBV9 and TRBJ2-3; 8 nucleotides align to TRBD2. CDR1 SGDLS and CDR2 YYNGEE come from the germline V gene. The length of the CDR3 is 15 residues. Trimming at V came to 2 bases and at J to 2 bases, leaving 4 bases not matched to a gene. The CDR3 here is CASSVGGGLTDTQYF. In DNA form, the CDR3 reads TGTGCCAGCAGCGTCGGCGGGGGGCTCACAGATACGCAGTATTTT.

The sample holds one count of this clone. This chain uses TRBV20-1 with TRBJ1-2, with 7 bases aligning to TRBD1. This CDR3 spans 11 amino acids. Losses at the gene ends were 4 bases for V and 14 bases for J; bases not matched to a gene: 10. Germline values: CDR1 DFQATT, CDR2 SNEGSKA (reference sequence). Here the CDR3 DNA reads TGCAGTGCTATCTCGCCGACAGGGCGAACCTTC. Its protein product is CSAISPTGRTF.

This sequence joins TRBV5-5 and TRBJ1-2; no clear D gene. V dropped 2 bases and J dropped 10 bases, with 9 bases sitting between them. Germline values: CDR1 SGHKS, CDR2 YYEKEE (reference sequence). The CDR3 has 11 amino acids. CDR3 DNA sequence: TGTGCCAGCAGCTTAGACCGCTACTACACCTTC. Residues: CASSLDRYYTF.

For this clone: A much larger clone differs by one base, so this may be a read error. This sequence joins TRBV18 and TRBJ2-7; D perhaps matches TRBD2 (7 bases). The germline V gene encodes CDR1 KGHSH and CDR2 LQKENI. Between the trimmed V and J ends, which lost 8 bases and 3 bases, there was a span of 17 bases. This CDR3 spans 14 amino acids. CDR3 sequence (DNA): TGTGCCAGCCCTCCCCCCGGGGGGCTCTACGAGCAGTACTTC. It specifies CASPPPGGLYEQYF.

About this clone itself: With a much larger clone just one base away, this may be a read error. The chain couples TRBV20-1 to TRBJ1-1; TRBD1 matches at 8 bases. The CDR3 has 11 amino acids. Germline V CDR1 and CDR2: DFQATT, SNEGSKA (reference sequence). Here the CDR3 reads CSVRGLTGAFF. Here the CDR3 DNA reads TGCAGTGTCAGGGGGCTCACTGGAGCTTTCTTT.

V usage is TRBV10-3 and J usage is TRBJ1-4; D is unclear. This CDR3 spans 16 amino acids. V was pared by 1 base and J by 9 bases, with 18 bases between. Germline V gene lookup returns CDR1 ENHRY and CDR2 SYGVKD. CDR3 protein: CAISEFGSYSSKKLFF. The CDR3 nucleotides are TGTGCCATCAGTGAGTTTGGTTCGTATTCATCCAAAAAACTGTTTTTT.

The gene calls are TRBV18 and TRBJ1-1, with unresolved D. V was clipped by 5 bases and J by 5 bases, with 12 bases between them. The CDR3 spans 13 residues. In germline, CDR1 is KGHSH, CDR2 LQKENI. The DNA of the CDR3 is TGTGCCAGCTCAGGCCTGGGTGAAACTGAAGCTTTCTTT. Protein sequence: CASSGLGETEAFF. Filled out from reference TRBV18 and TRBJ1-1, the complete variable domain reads NAGVMQNPRHLVRRRGQEARLRCSPMKGHSHVYWYRQLPEEGLKFMVYLQKENIIDESGMPKERFSAEFPKEGPSILRIQQVVRGDSAAYFCASSGLGETEAFFGQGTRLTVV.

CDR3 residues: CATSRDLASRGLQETQYF. CDR3 bases: TGTGCCACCAGCAGAGATCTAGCTTCGCGGGGGCTACAAGAGACCCAGTACTTC. V and J are TRBV15 and TRBJ2-5; perhaps TRBD2 as D (7 bases). CDR1 and CDR2 from the germline V gene are LNHNV and YYDKDF (reference sequence). The CDR3 contains 18 residues. V lost 0 bases to trimming and J lost 2 bases, with 19 bases between them.